Listed below are T cell receptor beta chains from one sample, sequenced in a study of blood T cell repertoires in COVID-19. Only in-frame clones appear in the TCRdb table, and some are missing; sequencing was by immunoSEQ multiplex PCR. The sample has about 200,000 clones, about 85% seen once; the top ten hold approximately 5.9%. Sequencing was carried out using peripheral blood. The receptors derive from a woman between 40 and 50 years old with COVID-19, enrolled during active disease. The CDR3 runs from the conserved cysteine through the conserved F or W. The D gene is left open where the match is weak. Size is stated for part of the rows, as once, few or many counts, or as a class when the clone is expanded.

size,V,J,D,DNA,CDR3
few,TRBV29-1,TRBJ1-1,-,TGCAGCACAACGGACAGCCTGAACACTGAAGCTTTCTTT,CSTTDSLNTEAFF
-,TRBV5-1,TRBJ2-2,-,TGCGCCAGCAGCCCCGGAGGGTACGCGAACACCGGGGAGCTGTTTTTT,CASSPGGYANTGELFF
-,TRBV10-3,TRBJ1-5,-,TGTGCCATCAGTGACGGAGTCACGCCCCAGCATTTT,CAISDGVTPQHF
once,TRBV18,TRBJ1-6,TRBD1,TGTGCCAGCTCCCGGACAGGGGTTAGTTCACCCCTCCACTTT,CASSRTGVSSPLHF
-,TRBV21-1,TRBJ2-2,-,TGTGCCACCTCGGACGCGGGACTTAACACCGGGGAGCTGTTTTTT,CATSDAGLNTGELFF
-,TRBV9,TRBJ2-4,-,TGTGCCAGCAGCGTAGGCGGGCAGGTTTTGAACATTCAGTACTTC,CASSVGGQVLNIQYF
-,TRBV7-2,TRBJ2-3,TRBD2,TGTGCCAGCAGACCCCGCCTAGCGGGAGTGGGTGGAATGGATACGCAGTATTTT,CASRPRLAGVGGMDTQYF
few,TRBV5-1,TRBJ1-3,TRBD1,TGCGCCAGCAGCGGGGGACAGAATGGAAACACCATATATTTT,CASSGGQNGNTIYF
-,TRBV27,TRBJ2-4,TRBD2,TGTGCCAGCAGTTTGTGGTCCGCGGGGGGAGGGGGAAACATTCAGTACTTC,CASSLWSAGGGGNIQYF
once,TRBV3-1/TRBV3-2,TRBJ2-3,-,TGTGCCAGCAGCATCGTGGGGGGGCGGGTTCGCACAGATACGCAGTATTTT,CASSIVGGRVRTDTQYF
-,TRBV5-1,TRBJ2-1,-,TGCGCCAGCAGCTTGCAAGCAAGCTCCTACAATGAGCAGTTCTTC,CASSLQASSYNEQFF
few,TRBV5-1,TRBJ2-2,-,TGCGCCAGCAGCTTGGCCTGGCAGTCAACCGGGGAGCTGTTTTTT,CASSLAWQSTGELFF
few,TRBV6-1,TRBJ2-7,-,TGTGCCAGCAGTGAAGGAACAGGGACGGGGGAGCAGTACTTC,CASSEGTGTGEQYF
-,TRBV30,TRBJ2-3,-,TGTGCCTGGAAGAATAGGGGGGGAGCAGATACGCAGTATTTT,CAWKNRGGADTQYF
-,TRBV27,TRBJ2-3,-,TGTGCCAGCAGTTATCTCCGGGACAAGAATAATATCGCAGATACGCAGTATTTT,CASSYLRDKNNIADTQYF
few,TRBV5-1,TRBJ2-7,-,TGCGCCAGCAGTGAACAGGGCTACGAGCAGTACTTC,CASSEQGYEQYF
-,TRBV19,TRBJ2-2,TRBD1,TGTGCCAGTAGGGGACAGGGCAGGAGCACCGGGGAGCTGTTTTTT,CASRGQGRSTGELFF
-,TRBV25-1,TRBJ2-2,-,TGTGCCAGCAGTGTCCCGGGTCGTAACACCGGGGAGCTGTTTTTT,CASSVPGRNTGELFF
many,TRBV7-6,TRBJ2-3,TRBD2,TGTGCCAGCAGCTCACTAGCGGGACCCACAGATACGCAGTATTTT,CASSSLAGPTDTQYF
-,TRBV30,TRBJ1-4,TRBD1,TGTGCCTGGAGGGCCCCTACAGGGGCGGTAAATGAAAAACTGTTTTTT,CAWRAPTGAVNEKLFF
-,TRBV19,TRBJ1-1,-,TGTGCCAGTAGCCACCGGGGGGGGGCGGTTGGTGGGACTGAAGCTTTCTTT,CASSHRGGAVGGTEAFF
-,TRBV3-1/TRBV3-2,TRBJ2-5,-,TGTGCCAGCAGCCCTACAGGACAAGAGACCCAGTACTTC,CASSPTGQETQYF